The next 26 T cell receptor beta chains were all read from a single sample in a study of shared clonotypes between healthy human individuals. Assay used: immunoSEQ multiplex PCR; TCRdb lists only in-frame clones, some missing. The profile shows over 400,000 clones, 95% to 96% of them singletons. The sequencing input was naive CD4+ T cells sorted from blood. Subset meaning: CD45RA+ positively selected. These receptors originate from a woman aged 30 to 39 in good health.

This clone turned up a few times. The CDR3 sequence: CASSLVAPSGANQPQHF. CDR3 bases: TGTGCCAGCAGCTTAGTAGCGCCGAGTGGAGCTAATCAGCCCCAGCATTTT. The chain combines TRBV7-9 with TRBJ1-5; no reliable D call. Germline V CDR1 and CDR2: SEHNR, FQNEAQ (reference sequence). V lost 1 base and J lost 4, with 17 bases in between. This CDR3 has 17 amino acids.

V gene TRBV5-1 combines with J gene TRBJ2-7, with 11 bases matching TRBD1. Germline V gene sequence: CDR1 SGHRS, CDR2 YFSETQ. V lost 6 bases, J lost 0 bases, and 14 bases stayed unmatched. The CDR3 has 18 residues. CDR3 DNA sequence: TGCGCCAGCACACCGGGACAGGGGGGCATGGCGGGCTCCTACGAGCAGTACTTC. Protein: CASTPGQGGMAGSYEQYF.

A note on this clone: One junction end disagrees with the germline gene, perhaps due to a read error. CDR3 nucleotides: TGCAGCGCCTTGACTAGCGGGAGGGGGCAGGACTTC. The encoded protein is CSALTSGRGQDF. The rearrangement links TRBV29-1 to TRBJ2-5, with 14 bases aligning to TRBD2. This CDR3 is 12 amino acids long. The germline CDR1 and CDR2 sequences are SQVTM and ANQGSEA.

The chain recombines TRBV28 with TRBJ1-2; 9 bases are a match to TRBD1. This CDR3 is 13 amino acids long. Germline-derived CDR1 and CDR2 are MDHEN and SYDVKM. With V trimmed by 6 bases and J by 4 bases, 3 bases remained unmatched. The CDR3 coding sequence is TGTGCCAGCAGACAGGGACAGGGCTATGGCTACACCTTC. Protein product: CASRQGQGYGYTF.

V is TRBV5-4 and J is TRBJ1-4, with D tentatively TRBD1 (5 bases). Germline V gene data show CDR1 as SGHNT and CDR2 as YYREEE (reference sequence). Deletions cut 3 bases from V and 8 bases from J, with 14 bases between. CDR3 size: 14 residues. CDR3 nucleotides: TGTGCCAGCAGCTCTGACAGAGGTAGCGAAAAACTGTTTTTT. Translating gives CASSSDRGSEKLFF.

This rearrangement joins TRBV28 to TRBJ2-6; D ambiguous. The CDR3 sequence is 17 residues long. CDR1 is MDHEN and CDR2 is SYDVKM in the germline V gene. The V end lost 3 bases, the J end lost 0 bases, and 12 bases lay between the germline ends. Written as DNA, the CDR3 is TGTGCCAGCAGTTTCTCCCGAAGACCCTCTGGGGCCAACGTCCTGACTTTC. This sequence encodes CASSFSRRPSGANVLTF.

The chain is built from TRBV30 and TRBJ1-1, with a tentative D call TRBD1 (6 bases). The CDR3 contains 14 residues. Germline loops: CDR1 GTSNPN, CDR2 SVGIG (reference sequence). Between the trimmed V and J ends, which lost 0 bases and 7 bases, there was a span of 15 bases. This CDR3 is CAWSVLETGIEAFF. The CDR3 region has the DNA TGTGCCTGGAGTGTACTTGAGACAGGAATTGAAGCTTTCTTT.

The rearrangement joins TRBV28 to TRBJ1-2, with 7 bases matching TRBD1. CDR1 MDHEN and CDR2 SYDVKM come from the germline V gene. V lost 6 bases, J lost 6 bases, and 7 bases stayed unmatched. This CDR3 spans 13 amino acids. The CDR3: CASRRQGMDGYTF. The CDR3 DNA is TGTGCCAGCAGACGACAGGGAATGGATGGCTACACCTTC.

This rearrangement joins TRBV7-2 to TRBJ1-2; 7 nucleotides align to TRBD1. After removal of 5 bases from V and 6 bases from J, the junction contained 12 bases not matched to a gene. This CDR3 is built from 15 residues. Germline V gene sequence: CDR1 SGHTA, CDR2 FQGNSA. CDR3 loop: CASSPPGQLPNGYTF. CDR3 DNA: TGTGCCAGCAGCCCACCGGGACAGCTACCGAATGGCTACACCTTC.

The rearrangement links TRBV7-3 to TRBJ2-3; D gene unclear. Germline CDR1 reads SGHTA; CDR2 reads FQGTGA. The CDR3 has 14 residues. Trimming removed 5 bases at V and 3 bases at J, with 12 bases between. Written as DNA, the CDR3 is TGTGCCAGCAGCCTAATGGTTGGGACAGATACGCAGTATTTT. Translated, it gives CASSLMVGTDTQYF.

This chain joins TRBV9 and TRBJ2-7; 8 nucleotides align to TRBD2. CDR3 size: 15 residues. The V segment lost 0 bases and the J segment 2 bases; nucleotides outside the gene matches: 4. Looked up from germline, CDR1 is SGDLS and CDR2 is YYNGEE. Written as DNA, the CDR3 is TGTGCCAGCAGCGTAGGGGCGGGAGGCCCCTACGAGCAGTACTTC. It encodes CASSVGAGGPYEQYF.

V usage is TRBV28 and J usage is TRBJ2-7, with D perhaps given as TRBD1 or TRBD2 (6 bases each). The CDR3 runs 15 residues. In germline, CDR1 is MDHEN, CDR2 SYDVKM. V was trimmed by 5 bases and J by 3 bases, leaving 17 bases between them. As DNA, the CDR3 is TGTGCCAGCAGTCCGTGGCGGGACACATACTACGAGCAGTACTTC. This sequence encodes CASSPWRDTYYEQYF.

The chain uses TRBV28 and TRBJ1-5; no clear D. Looked up from germline, CDR1 is MDHEN and CDR2 is SYDVKM. Trimming stripped 2 bases from V and 2 bases from J, with 10 bases between. This CDR3 is 15 amino acids long. The CDR3 sequence is CASSLPGLGNQPQHF. CDR3 DNA sequence: TGTGCCAGCAGTTTACCCGGGCTAGGCAATCAGCCCCAGCATTTT.

V is TRBV11-3 and J is TRBJ2-7, with D possibly matching TRBD2 (5 bases). V was shortened by 3 bases and J by 6 bases, with 9 bases between the two germline ends. The CDR3 covers 12 residues. Germline CDR1 reads SGHNT; CDR2 reads YENEEA. In DNA, the CDR3 is TGTGCCAGCAGCTTGAAAGAGGGCGAGCAGTACTTC. This gives the protein CASSLKEGEQYF.

The chain links TRBV5-4 to TRBJ2-5, with D possibly TRBD2 on 6 matching bases. Germline V gives CDR1 SGHNT, CDR2 YYREEE (reference sequence). V gave up 1 base and J gave up 11 bases, with 9 bases separating them. The CDR3 contains 11 residues. The CDR3 reads CASSLFREQYF. The CDR3 DNA reads TGTGCCAGCAGCTTGTTTCGGGAGCAGTACTTC.

The CDR3 loop reads CASSLRAGGSTDTQYF. CDR3 nucleotides: TGCGCCAGCAGCTTGAGAGCGGGGGGGAGCACAGATACGCAGTATTTT. The V and J genes are TRBV5-1 and TRBJ2-3; 10 bases fit TRBD2. CDR3 length equals 16 residues. Losses at the gene ends were 1 base for V and 0 bases for J; bases not matched to a gene: 2. The germline V gene has CDR1 SGHRS and CDR2 YFSETQ.

The V call is TRBV5-4, the J call TRBJ2-6, with 15 bases lining up with TRBD2. This CDR3 has 18 amino acids. The germline V gene encodes CDR1 SGHNT and CDR2 YYREEE (reference sequence). The ends lost 4 bases at V and 4 bases at J; junction bases unmatched: 6. The CDR3 bases are TGTGCCAGCAGCATGGGACTAGCGGGAGGAGAAGGGGCCAACGTCCTGACTTTC. This translates into CASSMGLAGGEGANVLTF.

V is TRBV19 and J is TRBJ1-2; 8 nucleotides align to TRBD1. J lost 8 bases, V lost 4 bases, and 9 bases had no gene match. Germline V gene data show CDR1 as LNHDA and CDR2 as SQIVND (reference sequence). The CDR3 is 14 residues long. CDR3: CASSSQTGARGYTF. CDR3 sequence (DNA): TGTGCCAGTAGTAGCCAGACAGGGGCCCGGGGCTACACCTTC.

This chain uses TRBV10-1 with TRBJ2-3; TRBD2 aligns across 15 bases. There are 16 residues in the CDR3. Germline V lookup: CDR1 WNHNN, CDR2 SYGVQD (reference sequence). V lost 4 bases, J lost 7 bases, and 6 bases stayed unmatched. The CDR3: CASSAGLAGGLYTQYF. CDR3 bases: TGCGCCAGCAGTGCCGGACTAGCGGGAGGGCTTTATACGCAGTATTTT.

On this clone itself: This specimen includes other DNA sequences encoding the same CDR3. The chain couples TRBV5-1 to TRBJ2-7; D is unclear. Looked up from germline, CDR1 is SGHRS and CDR2 is YFSETQ. This CDR3 has 12 residues. Between the trimmed V and J ends, which lost 0 bases and 2 bases, there was a span of 3 bases. DNA for the CDR3: TGCGCCAGCAGCTTGGGGACCTACGAGCAGTACTTC. It is translated as CASSLGTYEQYF.

The chain is built from TRBV19 and TRBJ1-4; the match to TRBD1 covers 10 bases. The CDR3 extends over 14 amino acids. Trimming cost V 7 bases and J 6 bases; bases outside gene matches: 5. Germline V lookup: CDR1 LNHDA, CDR2 SQIVND (reference sequence). DNA of the CDR3: TGTGCCAGTAACCCCGGGACAGGGGATGAAAAACTGTTTTTT. Translated: CASNPGTGDEKLFF.

This clone appeared a few times. The V and J genes are TRBV19 and TRBJ1-2, with 9 bases lining up with TRBD1. The CDR3 contains 14 residues. Losses at the gene ends were 5 bases for V and 3 bases for J; bases not matched to a gene: 4. From germline, CDR1 is LNHDA and CDR2 SQIVND (reference sequence). The CDR3 sequence: CASSRQGEYYGYTF. CDR3 DNA: TGTGCCAGTAGTCGACAGGGGGAGTACTATGGCTACACCTTC.

The chain carries TRBV10-2 and TRBJ2-7; the D is unclear. Trimming took 0 bases from V and 6 from J, leaving 12 bases between them. Per the germline V gene, CDR1 is WSHSY and CDR2 is SAAADI. The CDR3 is 14 residues long. The CDR3 protein is CASSESRWLGEQYF. CDR3 in DNA: TGCGCCAGCAGTGAGTCGAGGTGGTTGGGCGAGCAGTACTTC.

The chain employs TRBV6-5 and TRBJ1-2; D remains ambiguous. Trimming took 4 bases from V and 2 from J, leaving 8 bases between them. Germline CDR1 is MNHEY and CDR2 is SVGAGI. The CDR3 runs to 13 residues. This CDR3 reads CASSSDGNYGYTF. CDR3 DNA: TGTGCCAGCAGTTCGGACGGCAACTATGGCTACACCTTC.

The chain recombines TRBV6-5 with TRBJ2-7, with 8 bases identical to TRBD1. The CDR3 runs 16 residues. Germline V gene sequence: CDR1 MNHEY, CDR2 SVGAGI. V was clipped by 2 bases and J by 3 bases; unmatched bases: 9. CDR3 bases: TGTGCCAGCAGTTACGGGTCCGGGACAGGAGACTACGAGCAGTACTTC. Translation: CASSYGSGTGDYEQYF.

The genes are TRBV7-9 and TRBJ2-7, with TRBD2 matching 7 bases. The CDR3 sequence is 15 residues long. J was trimmed by 5 bases and V by 5 bases; bases with no gene match: 12. The V gene's germline CDR1 is SEHNR and CDR2 FQNEAQ (reference sequence). CDR3 amino acids: CASSTAMFRGDEQYF. Written as DNA, the CDR3 is TGTGCCAGCAGCACCGCCATGTTTCGGGGGGACGAGCAGTACTTC.